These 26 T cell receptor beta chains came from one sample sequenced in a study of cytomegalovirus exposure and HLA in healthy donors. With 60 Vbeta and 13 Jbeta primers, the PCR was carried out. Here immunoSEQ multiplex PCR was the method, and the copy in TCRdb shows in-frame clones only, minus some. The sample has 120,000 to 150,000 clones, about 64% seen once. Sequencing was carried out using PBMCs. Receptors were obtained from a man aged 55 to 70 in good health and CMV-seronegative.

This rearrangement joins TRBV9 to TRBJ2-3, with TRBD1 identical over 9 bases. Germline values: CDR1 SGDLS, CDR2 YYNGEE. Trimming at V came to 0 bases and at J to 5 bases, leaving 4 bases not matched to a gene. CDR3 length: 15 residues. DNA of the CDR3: TGTGCCAGCAGCGTAGGGGGACAGGGTAGAGATACGCAGTATTTT. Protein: CASSVGGQGRDTQYF.

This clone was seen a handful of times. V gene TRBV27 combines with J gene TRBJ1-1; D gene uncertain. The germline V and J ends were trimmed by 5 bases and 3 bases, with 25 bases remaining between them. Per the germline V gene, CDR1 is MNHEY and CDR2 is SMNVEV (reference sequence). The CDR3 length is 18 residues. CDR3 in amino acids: CASSMIYRTRSLDTEAFF. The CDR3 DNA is TGTGCCAGCAGTATGATATATCGGACTCGCAGTCTCGACACTGAAGCTTTCTTT.

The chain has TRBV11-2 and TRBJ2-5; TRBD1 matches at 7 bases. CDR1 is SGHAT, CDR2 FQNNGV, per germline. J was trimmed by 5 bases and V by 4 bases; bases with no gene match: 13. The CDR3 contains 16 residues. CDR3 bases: TGTGCCAGCAGCTCATTACAGGGGATTACGCGGGAGACCCAGTACTTC. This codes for CASSSLQGITRETQYF.

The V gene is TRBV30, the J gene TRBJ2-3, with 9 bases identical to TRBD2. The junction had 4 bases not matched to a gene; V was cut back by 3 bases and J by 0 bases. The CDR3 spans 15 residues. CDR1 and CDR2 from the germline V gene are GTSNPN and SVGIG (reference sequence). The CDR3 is CAWSTGTSSTDTQYF. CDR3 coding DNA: TGTGCCTGGAGCACCGGGACTAGCAGCACAGATACGCAGTATTTT.

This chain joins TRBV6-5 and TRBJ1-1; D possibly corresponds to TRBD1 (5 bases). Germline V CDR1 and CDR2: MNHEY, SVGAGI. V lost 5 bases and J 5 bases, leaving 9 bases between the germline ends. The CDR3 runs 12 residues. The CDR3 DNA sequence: TGTGCCAGCAGTCCGGACATAACTGAAGCTTTCTTT. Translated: CASSPDITEAFF.

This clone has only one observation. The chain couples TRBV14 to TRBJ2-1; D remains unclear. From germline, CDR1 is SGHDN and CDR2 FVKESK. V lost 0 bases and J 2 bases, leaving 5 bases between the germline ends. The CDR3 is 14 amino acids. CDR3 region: CASSQDITYNEQFF. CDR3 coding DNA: TGTGCCAGCAGCCAAGATATTACCTACAATGAGCAGTTCTTC.

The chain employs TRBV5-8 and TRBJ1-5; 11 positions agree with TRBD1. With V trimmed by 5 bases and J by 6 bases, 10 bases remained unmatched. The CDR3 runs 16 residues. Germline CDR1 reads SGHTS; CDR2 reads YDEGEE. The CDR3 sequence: CASSSPWTGGGQPQHF. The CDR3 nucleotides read TGTGCCAGCAGTTCACCTTGGACAGGGGGCGGTCAGCCCCAGCATTTT.

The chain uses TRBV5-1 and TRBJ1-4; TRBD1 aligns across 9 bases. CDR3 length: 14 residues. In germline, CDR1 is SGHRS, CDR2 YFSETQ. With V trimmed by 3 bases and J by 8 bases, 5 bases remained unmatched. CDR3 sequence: CASSSTGGPEKLFF. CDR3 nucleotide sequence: TGCGCCAGCAGCTCTACAGGGGGCCCCGAAAAACTGTTTTTT.

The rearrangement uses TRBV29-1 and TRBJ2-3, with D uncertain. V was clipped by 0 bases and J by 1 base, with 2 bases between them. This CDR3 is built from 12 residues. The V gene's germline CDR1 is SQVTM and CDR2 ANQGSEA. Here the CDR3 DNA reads TGCAGCGTTGAAGACGGCACAGATACGCAGTATTTT. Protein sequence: CSVEDGTDTQYF.

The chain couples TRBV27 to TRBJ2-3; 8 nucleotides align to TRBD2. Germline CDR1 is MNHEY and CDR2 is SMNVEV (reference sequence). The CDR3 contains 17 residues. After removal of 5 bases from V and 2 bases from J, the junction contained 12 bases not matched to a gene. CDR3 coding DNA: TGTGCCAGCAGTCCCCTCCAGCGGGGGAGCAACACAGATACGCAGTATTTT. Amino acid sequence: CASSPLQRGSNTDTQYF.

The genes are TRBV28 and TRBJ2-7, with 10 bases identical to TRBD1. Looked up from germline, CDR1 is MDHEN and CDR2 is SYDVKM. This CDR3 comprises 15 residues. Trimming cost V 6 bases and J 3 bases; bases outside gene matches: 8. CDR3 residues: CASSSTTGGYYEQYF. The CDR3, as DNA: TGTGCCAGCAGCTCGACGACAGGGGGCTACTACGAGCAGTACTTC.

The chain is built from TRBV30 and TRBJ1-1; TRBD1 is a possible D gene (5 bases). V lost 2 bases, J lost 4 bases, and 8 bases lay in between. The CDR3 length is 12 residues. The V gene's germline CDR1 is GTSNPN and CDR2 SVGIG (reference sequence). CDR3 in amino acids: CAWSPTGTEAFF. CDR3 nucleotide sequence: TGTGCCTGGAGTCCCACAGGCACTGAAGCTTTCTTT.

The CDR3 is CSASRTGELFF. CDR3 nucleotide sequence: TGCAGTGCTTCCCGGACCGGGGAGCTGTTTTTT. This chain uses TRBV20-1 with TRBJ2-2; D remains ambiguous. This CDR3 comprises 11 residues. Germline V lookup: CDR1 DFQATT, CDR2 SNEGSKA (reference sequence). Trimming removed 5 bases at V and 5 bases at J, with 6 bases between.

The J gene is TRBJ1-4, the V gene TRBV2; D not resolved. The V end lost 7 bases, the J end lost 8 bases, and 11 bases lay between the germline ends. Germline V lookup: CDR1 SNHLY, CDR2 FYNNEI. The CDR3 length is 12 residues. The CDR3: CASKAGREKLFF. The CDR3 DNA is TGTGCCAGCAAAGCTGGGAGAGAAAAACTGTTTTTT.

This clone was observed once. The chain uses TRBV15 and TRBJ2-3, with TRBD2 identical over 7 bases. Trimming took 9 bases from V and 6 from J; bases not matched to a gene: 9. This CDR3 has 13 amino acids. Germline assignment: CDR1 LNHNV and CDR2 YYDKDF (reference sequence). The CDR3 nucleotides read TGTGCCACTGGGCGGGGGACGTGGGATACGCAGTATTTT. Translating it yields CATGRGTWDTQYF.

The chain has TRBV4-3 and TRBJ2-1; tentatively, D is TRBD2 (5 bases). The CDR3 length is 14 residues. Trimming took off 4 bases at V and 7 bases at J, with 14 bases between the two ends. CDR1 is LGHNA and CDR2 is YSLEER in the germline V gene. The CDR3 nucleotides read TGCGCCAGCAGCCCCACTAGAGATAAGAATGAGCAGTTCTTC. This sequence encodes CASSPTRDKNEQFF.

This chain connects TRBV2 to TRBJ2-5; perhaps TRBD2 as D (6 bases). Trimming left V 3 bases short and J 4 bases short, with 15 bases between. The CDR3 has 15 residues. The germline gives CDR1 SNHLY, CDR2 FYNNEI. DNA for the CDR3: TGTGCCAGCAGTGAGCTGCGGAGGGTAGGAGAGACCCAGTACTTC. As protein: CASSELRRVGETQYF. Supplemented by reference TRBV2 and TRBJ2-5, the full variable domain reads EPEVTQTPSHQVTQMGQEVILRCVPISNHLYFYWYRQILGQKVEFLVSFYNNEISEKSEIFDDQFSVERPDGSNFTLKIRSTKLEDSAMYFCASSELRRVGETQYFGPGTRLLVL.

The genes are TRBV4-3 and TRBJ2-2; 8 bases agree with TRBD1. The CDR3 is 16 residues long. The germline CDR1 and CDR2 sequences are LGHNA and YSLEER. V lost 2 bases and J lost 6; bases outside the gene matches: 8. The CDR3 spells CASSQLPQGASGELFF. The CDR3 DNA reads TGCGCCAGCAGCCAACTGCCCCAGGGGGCATCCGGGGAGCTGTTTTTT.

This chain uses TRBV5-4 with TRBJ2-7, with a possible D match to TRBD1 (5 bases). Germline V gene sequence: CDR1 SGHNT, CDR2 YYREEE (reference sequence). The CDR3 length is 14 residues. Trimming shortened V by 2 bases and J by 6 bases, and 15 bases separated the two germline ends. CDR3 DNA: TGTGCCAGCAGCTTTCCGGACAAAACCGGCGAGCAGTACTTC. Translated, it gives CASSFPDKTGEQYF. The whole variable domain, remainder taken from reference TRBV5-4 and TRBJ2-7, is ETGVTQSPTHLIKTRGQQVTLRCSSQSGHNTVSWYQQALGQGPQFIFQYYREEENGRGNFPPRFSGLQFPNYSSELNVNALELDDSALYLCASSFPDKTGEQYFGPGTRLTVT.

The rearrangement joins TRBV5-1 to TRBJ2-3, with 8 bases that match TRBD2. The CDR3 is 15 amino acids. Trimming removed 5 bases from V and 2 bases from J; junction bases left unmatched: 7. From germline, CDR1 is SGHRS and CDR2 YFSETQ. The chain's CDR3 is CASSQPTSDTDTQYF. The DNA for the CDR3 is TGCGCCAGCAGTCAACCGACTAGCGACACAGATACGCAGTATTTT.

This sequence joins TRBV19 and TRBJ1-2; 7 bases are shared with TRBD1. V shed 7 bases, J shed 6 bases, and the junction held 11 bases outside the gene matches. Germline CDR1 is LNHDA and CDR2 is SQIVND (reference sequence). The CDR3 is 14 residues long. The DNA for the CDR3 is TGTGCCAGTAATAGGCAGGGGGGTTCGCATGGCTACACCTTC. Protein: CASNRQGGSHGYTF.

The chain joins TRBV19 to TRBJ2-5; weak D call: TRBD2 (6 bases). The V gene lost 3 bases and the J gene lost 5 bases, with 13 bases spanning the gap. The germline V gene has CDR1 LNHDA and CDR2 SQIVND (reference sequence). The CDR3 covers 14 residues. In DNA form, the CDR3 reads TGTGCCAGTAGTATTAAGGTGCTAGCGGAGACCCAGTACTTC. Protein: CASSIKVLAETQYF.

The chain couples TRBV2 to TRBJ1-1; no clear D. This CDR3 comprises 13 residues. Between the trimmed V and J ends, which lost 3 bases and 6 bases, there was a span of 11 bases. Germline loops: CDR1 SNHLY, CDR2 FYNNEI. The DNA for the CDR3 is TGTGCCAGCAGTGACTCTCGAGGGTCTGAAGCTTTCTTT. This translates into CASSDSRGSEAFF.

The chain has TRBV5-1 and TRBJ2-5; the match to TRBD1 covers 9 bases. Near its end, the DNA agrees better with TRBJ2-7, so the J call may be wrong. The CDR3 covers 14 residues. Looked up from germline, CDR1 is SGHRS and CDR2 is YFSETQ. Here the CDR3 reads CASSRDRVGYEQYF. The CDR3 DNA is TGCGCCAGCAGCCGGGACAGGGTGGGCTACGAGCAGTACTTC.

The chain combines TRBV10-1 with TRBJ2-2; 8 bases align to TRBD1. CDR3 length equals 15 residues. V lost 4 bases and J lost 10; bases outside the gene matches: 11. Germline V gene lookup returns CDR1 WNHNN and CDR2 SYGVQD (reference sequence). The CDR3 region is CASSGSNRGMEELFF. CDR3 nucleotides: TGCGCCAGCAGTGGTTCTAACAGGGGGATGGAGGAGCTGTTTTTT.

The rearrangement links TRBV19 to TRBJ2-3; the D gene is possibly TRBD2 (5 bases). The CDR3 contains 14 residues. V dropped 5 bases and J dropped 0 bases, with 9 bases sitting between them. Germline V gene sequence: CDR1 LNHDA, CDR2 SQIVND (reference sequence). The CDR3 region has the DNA TGTGCCAGTAGTCAGCGGCACAGCACAGATACGCAGTATTTT. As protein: CASSQRHSTDTQYF. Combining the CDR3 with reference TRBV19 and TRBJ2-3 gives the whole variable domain DGGITQSPKYLFRKEGQNVTLSCEQNLNHDAMYWYRQDPGQGLRLIYYSQIVNDFQKGDIAEGYSVSREKKESFPLTVTSAQKNPTAFYLCASSQRHSTDTQYFGPGTRLTVL.